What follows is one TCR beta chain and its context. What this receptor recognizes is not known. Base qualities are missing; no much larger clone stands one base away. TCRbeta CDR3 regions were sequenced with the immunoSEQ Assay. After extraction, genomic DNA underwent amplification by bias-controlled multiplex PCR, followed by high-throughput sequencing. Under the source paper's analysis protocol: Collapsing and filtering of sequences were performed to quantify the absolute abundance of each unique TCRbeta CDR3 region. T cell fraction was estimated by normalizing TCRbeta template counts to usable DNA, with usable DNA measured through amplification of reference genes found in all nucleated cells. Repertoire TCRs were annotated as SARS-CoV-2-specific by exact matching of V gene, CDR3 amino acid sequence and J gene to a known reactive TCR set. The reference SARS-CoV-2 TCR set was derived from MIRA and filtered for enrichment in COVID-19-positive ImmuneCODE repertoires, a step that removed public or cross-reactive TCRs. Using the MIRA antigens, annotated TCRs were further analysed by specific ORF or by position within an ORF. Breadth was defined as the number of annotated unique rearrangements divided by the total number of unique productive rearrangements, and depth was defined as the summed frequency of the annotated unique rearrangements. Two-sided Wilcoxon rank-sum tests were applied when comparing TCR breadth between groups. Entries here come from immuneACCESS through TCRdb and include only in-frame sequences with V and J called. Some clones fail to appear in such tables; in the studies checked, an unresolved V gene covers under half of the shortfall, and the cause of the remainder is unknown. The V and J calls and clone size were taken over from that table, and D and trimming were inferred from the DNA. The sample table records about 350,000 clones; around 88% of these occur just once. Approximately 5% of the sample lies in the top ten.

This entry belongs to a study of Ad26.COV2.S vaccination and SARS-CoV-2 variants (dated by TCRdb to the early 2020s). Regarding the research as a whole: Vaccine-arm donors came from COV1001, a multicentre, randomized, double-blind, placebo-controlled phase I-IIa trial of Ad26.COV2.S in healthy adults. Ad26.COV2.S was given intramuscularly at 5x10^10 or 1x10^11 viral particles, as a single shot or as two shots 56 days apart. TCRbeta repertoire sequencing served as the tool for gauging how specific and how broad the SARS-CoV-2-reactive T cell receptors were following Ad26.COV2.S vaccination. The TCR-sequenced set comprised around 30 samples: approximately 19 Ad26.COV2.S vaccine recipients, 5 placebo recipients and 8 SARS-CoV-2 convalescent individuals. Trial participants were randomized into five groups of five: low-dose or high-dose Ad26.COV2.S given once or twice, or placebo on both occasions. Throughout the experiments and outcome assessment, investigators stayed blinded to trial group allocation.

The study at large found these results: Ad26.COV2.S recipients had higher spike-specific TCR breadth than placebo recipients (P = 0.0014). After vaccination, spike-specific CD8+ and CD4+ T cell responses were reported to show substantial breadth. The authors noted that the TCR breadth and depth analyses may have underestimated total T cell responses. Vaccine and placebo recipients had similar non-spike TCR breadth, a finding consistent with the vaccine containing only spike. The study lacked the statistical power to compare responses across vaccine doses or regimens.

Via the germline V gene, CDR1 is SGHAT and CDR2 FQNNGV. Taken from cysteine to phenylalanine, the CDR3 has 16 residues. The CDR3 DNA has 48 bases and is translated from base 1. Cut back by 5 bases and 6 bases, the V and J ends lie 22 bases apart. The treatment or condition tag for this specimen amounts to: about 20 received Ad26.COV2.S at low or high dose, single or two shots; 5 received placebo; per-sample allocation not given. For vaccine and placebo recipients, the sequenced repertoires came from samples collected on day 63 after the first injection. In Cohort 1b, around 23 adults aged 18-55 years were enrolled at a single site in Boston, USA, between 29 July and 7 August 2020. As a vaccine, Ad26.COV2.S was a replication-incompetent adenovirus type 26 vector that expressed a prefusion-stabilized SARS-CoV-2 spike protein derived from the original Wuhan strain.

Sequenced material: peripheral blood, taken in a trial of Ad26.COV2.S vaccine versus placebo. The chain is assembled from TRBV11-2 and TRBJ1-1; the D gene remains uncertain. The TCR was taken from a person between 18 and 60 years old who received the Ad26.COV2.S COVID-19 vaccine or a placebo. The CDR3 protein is CASSHLVGVSSAEAFF. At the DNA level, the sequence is TGTGCCAGCAGCCACCTTGTAGGCGTCTCCTCCGCTGAAGCTTTCTTT.